This T cell receptor beta chain was sequenced for a study of blood T cell repertoires in COVID-19. All enrollees were roughly 18 to 90 years old and from about 24 US areas. Clinical history as reported by participants underpinned cohort assignment. V trimming: 4 bases; J trimming: 3 bases; junction bases outside the gene matches: 11. The CDR3 is 16 amino acids. The germline V gene has CDR1 LGHNA and CDR2 YSLEER. Authors' data handling: Using reference gene primer amplification, nucleated cell counts were estimated. The repertoire was sequenced with immunoSEQ multiplex PCR; TCRdb's copy has only in-frame clones and lacks some. V, J and clone size reflect that table, while D and trimming were determined from the DNA. Of some 210,000 clones in the sample, roughly 87% were seen once.

The TCR sequence derives from a man aged 18 to 35 with acute COVID-19. Sequenced sample: PBMCs or T cells enriched from blood (not recorded which). This chain uses TRBV4-3 with TRBJ1-2, with 7 nucleotides matching TRBD1. The chain's CDR3 is CASSPETGRPYYGYTF. The DNA for the CDR3 is TGCGCCAGCAGCCCAGAGACAGGGCGCCCTTACTATGGCTACACCTTC.